The next 28 T cell receptor beta chains were all read from a single sample in a study of blood T cell repertoires in COVID-19. TCRdb's copy holds only in-frame clones and misses some; the assay was immunoSEQ multiplex PCR. The data contain about 420,000 clones, 85% to 90% of them singletons. Material for sequencing was peripheral blood. These TCRs come from a man in his late teens or twenties with COVID-19, enrolled during active disease.

This sequence joins TRBV5-1 and TRBJ2-7; D not resolved. Trimming cost V 1 base and J 5 bases, with 7 bases left between them. This CDR3 spans 12 amino acids. The germline V gene encodes CDR1 SGHRS and CDR2 YFSETQ. CDR3 bases: TGCGCCAGCAGCTTGTCCCGCGACGAGCAGTACTTC. Translation gives CASSLSRDEQYF. Together with reference TRBV5-1 and TRBJ2-7, the CDR3 gives the full variable domain: KAGVTQTPRYLIKTRGQQVTLSCSPISGHRSVSWYQQTPGQGLQFLFEYFSETQRNKGNFPGRFSGRQFSNSRSEMNVSTLELGDSALYLCASSLSRDEQYFGPGTRLTVT.

The chain has TRBV3-1 (or the pseudogene TRBV3-2) and TRBJ1-6; 7 bases align to TRBD1. This CDR3 region has 13 residues. CDR1 LGHDT and CDR2 YNNKEL come from the germline V gene (reference sequence). V was clipped by 2 bases and J by 8 bases; unmatched bases: 0. This CDR3 reads CASSQTGDSPLHF. As DNA, the CDR3 is TGTGCCAGCAGCCAAACAGGGGATTCACCCCTCCACTTT.

Of note for this clone: The sample carries other DNA sequences with the same CDR3. The rearrangement links TRBV7-9 to TRBJ2-1; D unresolved. V lost 6 bases, J lost 7 bases, and 7 bases lay in between. This CDR3 is 11 amino acids long. Looked up from germline, CDR1 is SEHNR and CDR2 is FQNEAQ (reference sequence). The CDR3 spells CASSLLNEQFF. CDR3 DNA: TGTGCCAGCAGTCTTCTTAATGAGCAGTTCTTC.

The genes are TRBV9 and TRBJ1-1, with TRBD1 matching 8 bases. The CDR3 is made up of 15 amino acids. V lost 7 bases, J lost 2 bases, and 10 bases stayed unmatched. Germline V lookup: CDR1 SGDLS, CDR2 YYNGEE. The CDR3 loop is CASCRDRPINTEAFF. The CDR3 bases are TGTGCCAGCTGCCGGGACAGGCCTATCAACACTGAAGCTTTCTTT.

The chain employs TRBV11-2 and TRBJ2-1; 7 positions agree with TRBD1. CDR1 and CDR2 from the germline V gene are SGHAT and FQNNGV. With 5 bases clipped from V and 4 bases from J, the junction kept 8 bases outside the gene matches. This CDR3 is built from 15 residues. The CDR3 DNA follows: TGTGCCAGCAGCCCACCGGGACAGCCTTACAATGAGCAGTTCTTC. Translated, it gives CASSPPGQPYNEQFF.

The rearrangement uses TRBV6-5 and TRBJ1-1, with unresolved D. CDR3 length: 14 amino acids. Germline V gene lookup returns CDR1 MNHEY and CDR2 SVGAGI. Trimming removed 0 bases at V and 3 bases at J, with 8 bases between. For the CDR3, the DNA is TGTGCCAGCAGTTACTCGACTACGGACACTGAAGCTTTCTTT. Protein product: CASSYSTTDTEAFF.

The V and J genes are TRBV6-5 and TRBJ2-3; 8 positions agree with TRBD2. Looked up from germline, CDR1 is MNHEY and CDR2 is SVGAGI. The J segment lost 14 bases and the V segment lost 5 bases, leaving 6 bases of the junction unmatched. This CDR3 region has 11 residues. For the CDR3, the DNA is TGTGCCAGCAGTAGCGGGACTAGTAGGTATTTT. Translation gives CASSSGTSRYF.

The rearrangement joins TRBV5-1 to TRBJ2-1; 10 nucleotides agree with TRBD2. This CDR3 contains 17 residues. Looked up from germline, CDR1 is SGHRS and CDR2 is YFSETQ. V was clipped by 1 base and J by 3 bases; unmatched bases: 7. The CDR3 DNA reads as TGCGCCAGCAGCTTGAGGGGGCTAGCGGGAGTCTACAATGAGCAGTTCTTC. It yields the protein CASSLRGLAGVYNEQFF.

The rearrangement joins TRBV27 to TRBJ1-1; 10 bases map to TRBD1. This CDR3 comprises 17 residues. V lost 2 bases, J lost 5 bases, and 11 bases stayed unmatched. CDR1 is MNHEY and CDR2 is SMNVEV in the germline V gene (reference sequence). CDR3 sequence reads: CASSLEDRDRGGTEAFF. CDR3 in DNA: TGTGCCAGCAGTTTAGAAGATCGGGACAGGGGTGGGACTGAAGCTTTCTTT.

V usage is TRBV6-6 and J usage is TRBJ2-3; D is unresolved. The V end was cut by 5 bases, the J end by 7 bases, with 10 bases between. The CDR3 is made up of 12 amino acids. Germline V gene data show CDR1 as MNHNY and CDR2 as SVGAGI (reference sequence). The CDR3 DNA reads TGTGCCAGCAGTCCCGATGCTAATACGCAGTATTTT. Protein sequence: CASSPDANTQYF.

The chain uses TRBV7-2 and TRBJ2-7, with TRBD1 as a possible D gene (5 bases). Trimming took off 4 bases at V and 4 bases at J, with 11 bases between the two ends. The CDR3 covers 13 residues. Germline assignment: CDR1 SGHTA and CDR2 FQGNSA. This chain's CDR3 is CASSWGVTYEQYF. The CDR3 DNA sequence: TGTGCCAGCAGCTGGGGCGTTACTTACGAGCAGTACTTC.

This sequence joins TRBV5-4 and TRBJ2-1; D is undetermined. V lost 1 base, J lost 10 bases, and 12 bases lay in between. Germline values: CDR1 SGHNT, CDR2 YYREEE (reference sequence). The CDR3 consists of 13 residues. CDR3 DNA sequence: TGTGCCAGCAGCTTGAAGACTGCCCAAGAGCAGTTCTTC. Encoded protein: CASSLKTAQEQFF.

This rearrangement joins TRBV5-1 to TRBJ2-3; 7 bases line up with TRBD2. The ends lost 7 bases at V and 3 bases at J; junction bases unmatched: 8. This CDR3 spans 14 amino acids. Germline lookup yields CDR1 SGHRS and CDR2 YFSETQ. The CDR3, as DNA: TGCGCCAGCCATTGGGGGAGGGTTACAGATACGCAGTATTTT. Translated, it gives CASHWGRVTDTQYF.

V is TRBV5-1 and J is TRBJ2-1, with 12 bases aligning to TRBD2. The CDR3 contains 16 residues. Germline CDR1 reads SGHRS; CDR2 reads YFSETQ. V shed 0 bases and J 10 bases; nucleotides not matched to a gene: 8. This chain's CDR3 is CASSLGLAGGLEEQFF. Here the CDR3 DNA reads TGCGCCAGCAGCTTGGGGCTAGCGGGAGGGTTAGAGGAGCAGTTCTTC.

V gene TRBV7-8 combines with J gene TRBJ1-1; TRBD1 matches at 7 bases. Germline lookup yields CDR1 SGHVS and CDR2 FQNEAQ. V shed 1 base and J 4 bases; nucleotides not matched to a gene: 21. The CDR3 has 20 residues. In nucleotides, the CDR3 is TGTGCCAGCAGCTTAGGGCCGAGGACAGGCGGGTTGGGAAAATTCACTGAAGCTTTCTTT. Protein product: CASSLGPRTGGLGKFTEAFF.

V is TRBV2 and J is TRBJ1-1, with 7 positions matching TRBD1. The CDR3 runs to 13 residues. With V trimmed by 8 bases and J by 0 bases, 3 bases remained unmatched. CDR1 and CDR2 from the germline V gene are SNHLY and FYNNEI. CDR3 loop: CASAGTVNTEAFF. As DNA, the CDR3 is TGTGCCAGCGCCGGGACAGTGAACACTGAAGCTTTCTTT.

CDR3 coding DNA: TGTGCCAGCAGCAGGGGGCGTGGGGCCAACGTCCTGACTTTC. Translated, it gives CASSRGRGANVLTF. The rearrangement links TRBV3-1 (or the pseudogene TRBV3-2) to TRBJ2-6; TRBD1 aligns across 7 bases. After removal of 5 bases from V and 3 bases from J, the junction contained 1 base not matched to a gene. The CDR3 consists of 14 residues. CDR1 and CDR2 (germline): LGHDT, YNNKEL (reference sequence).

This rearrangement joins TRBV11-3 to TRBJ1-1, with D possibly matching TRBD1 (5 bases). In germline, CDR1 is SGHNT, CDR2 YENEEA. Between the trimmed V and J ends, which lost 6 bases and 2 bases, there was a span of 16 bases. The CDR3 consists of 15 residues. The CDR3 reads CASRHRQGRNTEAFF. The CDR3 region has the DNA TGTGCCAGCAGGCATCGCCAGGGAAGAAACACTGAAGCTTTCTTT.

This chain joins TRBV5-1 and TRBJ2-5; D perhaps matches TRBD2 (6 bases). Germline V CDR1 and CDR2: SGHRS, YFSETQ. There are 17 residues in the CDR3. Trimming took off 4 bases at V and 1 base at J, with 20 bases between the two ends. Here the CDR3 reads CASSPRGGQTGQETQYF. The CDR3 DNA sequence: TGCGCCAGCAGCCCCCGAGGAGGGCAAACGGGCCAAGAGACCCAGTACTTC.

The chain uses TRBV9 and TRBJ1-5; 7 bases are a match to TRBD1. The CDR3 has 14 residues. Germline V gene lookup returns CDR1 SGDLS and CDR2 YYNGEE. The V gene end was trimmed by 6 bases and the J gene end by 0 bases; junction bases not matched to a gene: 3. The chain's CDR3 is CASNRGSSNQPQHF. CDR3 DNA: TGTGCCAGCAACAGGGGCAGTAGCAATCAGCCCCAGCATTTT.

V and J are TRBV12-3 or TRBV12-4 and TRBJ1-4; D not resolved. Trimming stripped 6 bases from V and 1 base from J, with 6 bases between. The CDR3 runs to 13 residues. The CDR3 loop is CASSAGTNEKLFF. The CDR3 bases are TGTGCCAGCAGCGCGGGAACTAATGAAAAACTGTTTTTT.

The chain carries TRBV11-3 and TRBJ2-3, with a possible D match to TRBD2 (5 bases). CDR3 size: 15 residues. The V gene lost 5 bases and the J gene lost 0 bases, with 12 bases spanning the gap. Germline CDR1 is SGHNT and CDR2 is YENEEA. CDR3 sequence: CASSSLAPSTDTQYF. In DNA form, the CDR3 reads TGTGCCAGCAGCAGTCTAGCTCCTAGCACAGATACGCAGTATTTT.

J is TRBJ2-5 and V is TRBV7-9; TRBD2 might be the D (7 bases). The germline V gene has CDR1 SEHNR and CDR2 FQNEAQ (reference sequence). This CDR3 region has 15 residues. V was cut by 3 bases and J by 2 bases, with 13 bases left in between. CDR3 protein: CASSLGGGRQETQYF. CDR3 nucleotide sequence: TGTGCCAGCAGCTTGGGAGGGGGAAGGCAAGAGACCCAGTACTTC.

The rearrangement links TRBV2 to TRBJ1-1, with no clear D. Per the germline V gene, CDR1 is SNHLY and CDR2 is FYNNEI. CDR3 length: 13 amino acids. V was trimmed by 8 bases and J by 1 base, leaving 11 bases between them. The CDR3 DNA follows: TGTGCCAGCCCCCCTGGAGCGAACACTGAAGCTTTCTTT. Its translation: CASPPGANTEAFF.

This rearrangement joins TRBV5-1 to TRBJ2-7; a weak D match, TRBD2 (5 bases). This CDR3 is 16 amino acids long. V lost 3 bases to trimming and J lost 0 bases, with 16 bases between them. The V gene's germline CDR1 is SGHRS and CDR2 YFSETQ. The CDR3 DNA follows: TGCGCCAGCAGCTCTTCGGGGTGGGTGAGCTCCTACGAGCAGTACTTC. Translation gives CASSSSGWVSSYEQYF.

This chain connects TRBV5-1 to TRBJ2-5, with 10 positions matching TRBD1. Germline V CDR1 and CDR2: SGHRS, YFSETQ. Unmatched junction bases numbered 7, after V lost 0 bases and J lost 5 bases. The CDR3 length is 16 residues. CDR3 nucleotide sequence: TGCGCCAGCAGCTTGGCGGGGACAGGGGATGTGGAGACCCAGTACTTC. Translated: CASSLAGTGDVETQYF.

This clone occurred once. V is TRBV5-5 and J is TRBJ2-3, with D possibly being TRBD2 (5 bases). The germline V and J ends were trimmed by 0 bases and 1 base, with 9 bases remaining between them. The V gene's germline CDR1 is SGHKS and CDR2 YYEKEE (reference sequence). This CDR3 region has 15 residues. This CDR3 reads CASSLAARGTDTQYF. Written as DNA, the CDR3 is TGTGCCAGCAGCTTGGCCGCGCGGGGCACAGATACGCAGTATTTT. Full variable domain (missing parts from reference TRBV5-5 and TRBJ2-3): DAGVTQSPTHLIKTRGQQVTLRCSPISGHKSVSWYQQVLGQGPQFIFQYYEKEERGRGNFPDRFSARQFPNYSSELNVNALLLGDSALYLCASSLAARGTDTQYFGPGTRLTVL.

The genes are TRBV30 and TRBJ2-5; tentative D call: TRBD2 (7 bases). V gave up 3 bases and J gave up 4 bases, with 18 bases separating them. This CDR3 has 15 residues. CDR1 is GTSNPN and CDR2 is SVGIG in the germline V gene (reference sequence). The CDR3 DNA is TGTGCCTGGAGAGAGGGGGAGTGGGAGGGAGAGACCCAGTACTTC. This encodes CAWREGEWEGETQYF.